There are a few counts of the clone carrying this TCR beta chain. What it binds is not known. The ends lost 6 bases at V and 8 bases at J; junction bases unmatched: 16. The germline gives CDR1 MNHGY, CDR2 SAAAGT. This CDR3 spans 17 amino acids. This sample is drawn from a study of T cells in localized non-small cell lung cancer. The study's findings and limits: Patients showing higher blood T cell density tended to see longer overall survival. The study sequenced only one region of the tumor. As a result, intratumor heterogeneity could not be excluded and remains possible. Of the tissues analyzed, uninvolved adjacent lung showed maximal T cell clonality, greater than tumor. A median of about 58 of the top 100 tumor clones appeared in adjacent lung, which was paired and uninvolved.

The data were produced by immunoSEQ multiplex PCR, yet TCRdb's version contains in-frame clones alone and is incomplete. The data contain 2,700 or so clones, roughly 24% of them singletons. The sequence derives from an older male donor with stage I lung adenocarcinoma. Material: lung tumor tissue, obtained before any cancer treatment. The chain carries TRBV6-8 and TRBJ1-2, with 12 bases aligning to TRBD1. This chain's CDR3 is CASRPPGQGAAGRGYTF. The CDR3 coding sequence is TGTGCCAGCAGGCCCCCGGGACAGGGGGCGGCAGGCCGAGGCTACACCTTC.